This T cell receptor (beta chain) was found in a study of CD8+ T cells in alopecia areata. Study-level findings and limits: More clonal than normal scalp was lesional scalp, particularly alopecia totalis/universalis.

The germline gives CDR1 SGHRS, CDR2 YFSETQ. This CDR3 spans 15 amino acids. V was clipped by 2 bases and J by 3 bases, with 12 bases between them. RNA was extracted and reverse transcribed into cDNA as the sequencing template. Sequenced by immunoSEQ multiplex PCR; TCRdb stores in-frame clones only, minus some. This table holds some 13,000 clones, approximately 55% found once. Peripheral blood and lesional scalp punch biopsies were taken from alopecia areata patients. With respect to this clone: The antigen remains unidentified.

Sequenced sample: skin. V and J are TRBV5-1 and TRBJ2-1, with D perhaps matching TRBD1 or TRBD2 (6 bases each). This TCR derives from a human donor with alopecia areata. The CDR3 DNA reads TGCGCCAGCAGCTTCGGGGGCCCCCTCTACAATGAGCAGTTCTTC. It yields the protein CASSFGGPLYNEQFF.